These T cell receptor beta chains were read from a single sample in a study of blood T cell repertoires in COVID-19. This table comes from immunoSEQ multiplex PCR, and its TCRdb copy is limited to in-frame clones, with some not included. The data contain tens of thousands of clones, about 82% of them singletons. Sequencing was done on a sample of peripheral blood. The receptors come from a man in his fifties with active COVID-19. CDR3s include the opening cysteine and the closing phenylalanine or tryptophan. The D gene is left open where the match is weak. Some rows have no size entry. The others give once, few or many, or a class for an expanded clone.

j_call: TRBJ1-5
d_call: .
v_call: TRBV2
clone_size: .
cdr3_aa: CASRVDKHSNQPQHF
cdr3_nt: TGTGCCAGCAGAGTAGACAAGCATAGCAATCAGCCCCAGCATTTT

j_call: TRBJ2-7
d_call: .
v_call: TRBV29-1
clone_size: .
cdr3_aa: CSVGGMGSEQYF
cdr3_nt: TGCAGCGTCGGCGGGATGGGTTCCGAGCAGTACTTC

j_call: TRBJ2-7
d_call: .
v_call: TRBV24-1
clone_size: .
cdr3_aa: CATSPGGSSYEQYF
cdr3_nt: TGTGCCACCAGCCCCGGAGGTAGCTCCTACGAGCAGTACTTC

j_call: TRBJ1-1
d_call: TRBD1
v_call: TRBV11-2
clone_size: .
cdr3_aa: CASSLIQGGTEAFF
cdr3_nt: TGTGCCAGCAGCTTAATACAGGGGGGCACTGAAGCTTTCTTT

j_call: TRBJ2-6
d_call: .
v_call: TRBV3-1/TRBV3-2
clone_size: .
cdr3_aa: CASSQGGAGANVLTF
cdr3_nt: TGTGCCAGCAGCCAGGGCGGGGCTGGGGCCAACGTCCTGACTTTC

j_call: TRBJ1-2
d_call: TRBD1
v_call: TRBV5-5
clone_size: .
cdr3_aa: CASSPGQGASYGYTF
cdr3_nt: TGTGCCAGCAGCCCGGGACAGGGGGCCAGCTATGGCTACACCTTC

j_call: TRBJ1-5
d_call: .
v_call: TRBV10-3
clone_size: .
cdr3_aa: CAISVTGNQPQHF
cdr3_nt: TGTGCCATCAGTGTTACGGGCAATCAGCCCCAGCATTTT

j_call: TRBJ2-3
d_call: .
v_call: TRBV24-1
clone_size: once
cdr3_aa: CATSGELRDTQYF
cdr3_nt: TGTGCCACCAGTGGCGAGCTCAGGGATACGCAGTATTTT

j_call: TRBJ1-6
d_call: .
v_call: TRBV30
clone_size: .
cdr3_aa: CAWTPDRAASPLHF
cdr3_nt: TGTGCCTGGACCCCTGACAGAGCTGCTTCACCCCTCCACTTT

j_call: TRBJ2-3
d_call: TRBD1
v_call: TRBV7-8
clone_size: once
cdr3_aa: CASSVGAGGSTDTQYF
cdr3_nt: TGTGCCAGCAGCGTAGGGGCAGGGGGCTCCACAGATACGCAGTATTTT

j_call: TRBJ2-5
d_call: TRBD2
v_call: TRBV3-1/TRBV3-2
clone_size: .
cdr3_aa: CASRLAGATQETQYF
cdr3_nt: TGTGCCAGCAGGCTAGCGGGGGCAACCCAAGAGACCCAGTACTTC

j_call: TRBJ2-2
d_call: TRBD2
v_call: TRBV7-2
clone_size: .
cdr3_aa: CASSPTSGGVYTGELFF
cdr3_nt: TGTGCCAGCAGCCCCACTAGCGGGGGAGTTTACACCGGGGAGCTGTTTTTT

j_call: TRBJ1-3
d_call: .
v_call: TRBV7-2
clone_size: .
cdr3_aa: CASSLSPRQERNTIYF
cdr3_nt: TGTGCCAGCAGCTTAAGCCCCAGGCAAGAGCGAAACACCATATATTTT

j_call: TRBJ1-2
d_call: .
v_call: TRBV28
clone_size: medium-sized
cdr3_aa: CASSLRAARGNYGYTF
cdr3_nt: TGTGCCAGCAGTTTACGGGCGGCACGGGGTAACTATGGCTACACCTTC

j_call: TRBJ2-7
d_call: TRBD2
v_call: TRBV24-1
clone_size: .
cdr3_aa: CATSETSGRGNYEQYF
cdr3_nt: TGTGCCACCAGTGAAACTAGCGGGAGGGGAAATTACGAGCAGTACTTC

j_call: TRBJ2-7
d_call: TRBD1
v_call: TRBV10-3
clone_size: .
cdr3_aa: CAIKGTGLGYEQYF
cdr3_nt: TGTGCCATCAAGGGGACAGGCTTAGGCTACGAGCAGTACTTC

j_call: TRBJ1-2
d_call: .
v_call: TRBV28
clone_size: .
cdr3_aa: CASNPWGNYGYTF
cdr3_nt: TGTGCCAGCAACCCTTGGGGCAACTATGGCTACACCTTC

j_call: TRBJ2-5
d_call: .
v_call: TRBV28
clone_size: .
cdr3_aa: CASSLSWWGGRETQYF
cdr3_nt: TGTGCCAGCAGTTTGAGCTGGTGGGGGGGGCGGGAGACCCAGTACTTC

j_call: TRBJ1-5
d_call: .
v_call: TRBV21-1
clone_size: .
cdr3_aa: CASSTDRGVYSNQPQHF
cdr3_nt: TGTGCCAGCAGCACGGACAGGGGCGTTTATAGCAATCAGCCCCAGCATTTT

j_call: TRBJ1-3
d_call: .
v_call: TRBV28
clone_size: once
cdr3_aa: CASRGGQGDAIYF
cdr3_nt: TGTGCCAGCAGGGGAGGCCAAGGAGACGCCATATATTTT

j_call: TRBJ2-1
d_call: .
v_call: TRBV28
clone_size: .
cdr3_aa: CASSLLRGEQFF
cdr3_nt: TGTGCCAGCAGTCTCCTTCGGGGTGAGCAGTTCTTC

j_call: TRBJ2-1
d_call: .
v_call: TRBV12-3/TRBV12-4
clone_size: .
cdr3_aa: CASSGIGGKQFF
cdr3_nt: TGTGCCAGCAGCGGCATTGGAGGGAAGCAGTTCTTC

j_call: TRBJ2-2
d_call: TRBD2
v_call: TRBV30
clone_size: .
cdr3_aa: CAWGTGTRATGELFF
cdr3_nt: TGTGCCTGGGGGACCGGGACTAGAGCAACCGGGGAGCTGTTTTTT

j_call: TRBJ2-7
d_call: TRBD2
v_call: TRBV7-2
clone_size: .
cdr3_aa: CASSLTRENEQYF
cdr3_nt: TGTGCCAGCAGCTTAACGCGGGAGAATGAGCAGTACTTC

j_call: TRBJ2-2
d_call: .
v_call: TRBV27
clone_size: .
cdr3_aa: CASSLSDSREKITGELFF
cdr3_nt: TGTGCCAGCAGTTTATCGGATTCTCGGGAGAAGATTACCGGGGAGCTGTTTTTT

j_call: TRBJ1-5
d_call: .
v_call: TRBV18
clone_size: .
cdr3_aa: CASSADGSHNQPQHF
cdr3_nt: TGTGCCAGCTCAGCCGACGGGTCGCACAATCAGCCCCAGCATTTT

j_call: TRBJ2-2
d_call: .
v_call: TRBV19
clone_size: .
cdr3_aa: CASSIQTEITGELFF
cdr3_nt: TGTGCCAGTAGTATCCAGACAGAAATCACCGGGGAGCTGTTTTTT

j_call: TRBJ2-5
d_call: TRBD1
v_call: TRBV7-9
clone_size: .
cdr3_aa: CASSLEGQDPRETQYF
cdr3_nt: TGTGCCAGCAGCTTAGAGGGACAGGATCCCAGAGAGACCCAGTACTTC

j_call: TRBJ2-1
d_call: TRBD2
v_call: TRBV7-8
clone_size: .
cdr3_aa: CASSLKAGGHTDGEQFF
cdr3_nt: TGTGCCAGCAGCTTAAAGGCGGGAGGCCACACAGACGGTGAGCAGTTCTTC

j_call: TRBJ2-1
d_call: .
v_call: TRBV27
clone_size: few
cdr3_aa: CASSLDYPIYNEQFF
cdr3_nt: TGTGCCAGCAGCCTCGACTACCCTATTTACAATGAGCAGTTCTTC